The 13 T cell receptor beta chains below all came from one sample that was sequenced in a study of cytomegalovirus exposure and HLA in healthy donors. The study ran its PCR with 60 Vbeta and 13 Jbeta primers. Sequencing was performed with immunoSEQ multiplex PCR; in TCRdb, only in-frame clones are kept and a portion is missing. The data show under 70,000 clones, with 60% to 85% seen just once and about 5% held by the top ten. The sequenced sample consisted of PBMCs. These receptors were obtained from a male donor in good health and CMV-seropositive.

This clone was seen a handful of times. The chain employs TRBV6-6 and TRBJ1-4, with a possible D match to TRBD1 (5 bases). This CDR3 has 11 residues. Trimming removed 6 bases at V and 11 bases at J, with 10 bases between. Germline CDR1 MNHNY, CDR2 SVGAGI (reference sequence). CDR3 coding DNA: TGTGCCAGCAGGGGGGGGGAGAAACTGTTTTTT. It yields the protein CASRGGEKLFF.

V gene TRBV15 combines with J gene TRBJ1-5; D gene unclear. CDR3 length equals 14 residues. Between the trimmed V and J ends, which lost 1 base and 0 bases, there was a span of 4 bases. CDR1 and CDR2 (germline): LNHNV, YYDKDF (reference sequence). The CDR3 coding sequence is TGTGCCACCAGCAGAGCTTATAGCAATCAGCCCCAGCATTTT. It specifies CATSRAYSNQPQHF.

This sequence joins TRBV7-7 and TRBJ1-4; D ambiguous. Trimming cost V 5 bases and J 6 bases, with 16 bases left between them. In germline, CDR1 is SSHAT, CDR2 FNYEAQ (reference sequence). The CDR3 consists of 15 residues. CDR3: CASSPGRIKDEKLFF. CDR3 sequence (DNA): TGTGCCAGCAGCCCCGGGAGAATCAAGGATGAAAAACTGTTTTTT.

This clone appeared a few times. The chain couples TRBV5-5 to TRBJ1-4, with 7 bases identical to TRBD1. J gave up 7 bases and V 2 bases, and 8 bases lay outside the gene matches. There are 15 residues in the CDR3. CDR1 is SGHKS, CDR2 YYEKEE, per germline (reference sequence). As DNA, the CDR3 is TGTGCCAGCAGCTTCGACAGGGTTCGTACTGAAAAACTGTTTTTT. Translated: CASSFDRVRTEKLFF.

This sequence joins TRBV10-1 and TRBJ1-5; D uncertain. Germline CDR1 and CDR2: WNHNN and SYGVQD (reference sequence). V gave up 0 bases and J gave up 1 base, with 10 bases separating them. The CDR3 has 16 amino acids. Here the CDR3 DNA reads TGCGCCAGCAGTGAGTCGGCTGTGGAGAGCAATCAGCCCCAGCATTTT. Translating gives CASSESAVESNQPQHF.

The J gene is TRBJ1-4, the V gene TRBV7-8, with TRBD1 identical over 9 bases. The CDR3 runs 16 residues. The germline CDR1 and CDR2 sequences are SGHVS and FQNEAQ. V was pared by 7 bases and J by 2 bases, with 8 bases of the junction left unmatched. CDR3 sequence (DNA): TGTGCCAGCACCTACAGGGGGCGGGGGACTAATGAAAAACTGTTTTTT. Its translation is CASTYRGRGTNEKLFF.

The V gene is TRBV6-6, the J gene TRBJ2-5; D is possibly TRBD2 (5 bases). CDR3 length: 13 residues. The germline CDR1 and CDR2 sequences are MNHNY and SVGAGI (reference sequence). The V and J ends lost 5 bases and 2 bases respectively, with 9 bases between them. CDR3 sequence (DNA): TGTGCCAGCAGTGACCCGGGACAAGAGACCCAGTACTTC. As protein: CASSDPGQETQYF.

This chain connects TRBV25-1 to TRBJ2-7; TRBD1 is a possible D gene (6 bases). Germline lookup yields CDR1 MGHDK and CDR2 SYGVNS. Trimming left V 4 bases short and J 1 base short, with 17 bases between. The length of the CDR3 is 16 residues. CDR3 DNA: TGTGCCAGCAGTGGGGGTAGGGACACCTTATCCTACGAGCAGTACTTC. Protein sequence: CASSGGRDTLSYEQYF.

The rearrangement links TRBV6-5 to TRBJ2-3, with 9 nucleotides matching TRBD1. Germline V lookup: CDR1 MNHEY, CDR2 SVGAGI. The CDR3 loop spans 15 amino acids. Unmatched junction bases numbered 7, after V lost 6 bases and J lost 3 bases. In DNA, the CDR3 is TGTGCCAGCAGCTCCGGGACAGGGCAGACAGATACGCAGTATTTT. It yields the protein CASSSGTGQTDTQYF.

As to this clone: Other DNA sequences of this sample code for an identical CDR3. J is TRBJ1-2 and V is TRBV4-3; 7 bases are shared with TRBD1. After removal of 1 base from V and 8 bases from J, the junction contained 7 bases not matched to a gene. The CDR3 loop spans 14 amino acids. Germline loops: CDR1 LGHNA, CDR2 YSLEER. The CDR3 spells CASSQGGGGYGYTF. The CDR3 DNA sequence: TGCGCCAGCAGCCAAGGAGGGGGCGGCTACGGCTACACCTTC.

The J gene is TRBJ1-5, the V gene TRBV4-3; D call uncertain. The CDR3 runs to 17 residues. V gave up 0 bases and J gave up 0 bases, with 12 bases separating them. The germline gives CDR1 LGHNA, CDR2 YSLEER. The CDR3 spells CASSQDLRAYSNQPQHF. The CDR3 region has the DNA TGCGCCAGCAGCCAAGATCTGAGGGCCTATAGCAATCAGCCCCAGCATTTT.

V is TRBV28 and J is TRBJ2-1, with 12 bases lining up with TRBD2. There are 16 residues in the CDR3. CDR1 and CDR2 from the germline V gene are MDHEN and SYDVKM. V lost 2 bases, J lost 6 bases, and 5 bases stayed unmatched. The CDR3 loop reads CASSLILAGGTNEQFF. CDR3 bases: TGTGCCAGCAGTTTAATTCTAGCGGGGGGGACCAATGAGCAGTTCTTC. Full variable domain (remainder filled in from reference TRBV28 and TRBJ2-1): DVKVTQSSRYLVKRTGEKVFLECVQDMDHENMFWYRQDPGLGLRLIYFSYDVKMKEKGDIPEGYSVSREKKERFSLILESASTNQTSMYLCASSLILAGGTNEQFFGPGTRLTVL.

The CDR3 region has the DNA TGCGCCAGCAGCTTAAAGACAGGGCTAACGGGCGGCTACACCTTC. The encoded protein is CASSLKTGLTGGYTF. The genes are TRBV5-1 and TRBJ1-2; 7 nucleotides match TRBD1. Germline assignment: CDR1 SGHRS and CDR2 YFSETQ. The CDR3 is made up of 15 amino acids. With V trimmed by 2 bases and J by 8 bases, 12 bases remained unmatched.